This T cell receptor beta chain is from a study of cytomegalovirus exposure and HLA in healthy donors. On the study more broadly: Of all 400 or so donors who were genotyped, 81% belonged to the Caucasian-associated ancestry cluster. Study-wide results and limits: HLA alleles showed associations with 16,951 TCR beta sequences in a later analysis, at a 0.05 false discovery rate.

The study ran its PCR with 60 Vbeta and 13 Jbeta primers. The protocol was immunoSEQ multiplex PCR, while the TCRdb copy is restricted to in-frame clones and leaves out a portion. Counted here are hundreds of thousands of clones, approximately 80% occurring once; the ten biggest clones make up 3.5% to 4%. The CDR3 is made up of 15 amino acids. The germline CDR1 and CDR2 sequences are WNHNN and SYGVQD (reference sequence). Losses at the gene ends were 2 bases for V and 4 bases for J; bases not matched to a gene: 5. This clone was recorded a few times. The antigen is unknown. This TCR derives from a male donor in good health and CMV-seronegative. The source material was PBMCs. The chain joins TRBV10-1 to TRBJ2-3, with 8 bases that match TRBD2. The CDR3 is CASSEGPSGSDTQYF. For the CDR3, the DNA is TGCGCCAGCAGTGAGGGGCCTAGCGGGTCAGATACGCAGTATTTT.